Listed here are 10 T cell receptor beta chains from one sample, sequenced in a study of tumor-infiltrating lymphocytes in primary liver carcinoma. Co-extracting RNA and DNA was done with about 20-33 mg of unsorted bulk tissue as input. Starting material of 450 to 500 ng total RNA yielded TCR beta cDNA via a constant-region primer. Library construction for TCR beta comprised three nested multiplex PCR rounds performed with slightly modified ARM-PCR. TRBV1-TRBV30 forward primers paired with a C-beta reverse primer drove the first two PCR rounds, roughly 10 cycles each. TCRdb reprocessed the multiplex PCR reads with MiXCR, giving one entry per CDR3 protein. Counted here are 100,000 or so distinct CDR3 sequences, about 70% occurring once; the ten biggest clones make up 12%. Sequenced material: liver tumor tissue from sampling region 2. Documented subset: tumor region T2, inferior pole. These receptors originate from a woman aged 60-70 years with primary liver carcinoma and hepatitis B virus infection.

This clonotype has just one count. It may be a read error: a sequence one base away is much more abundant. The DNA of the CDR3 is TGTGCCAGCAGTCGGCGGGAGAGGGGAGAGACCCAGTACTTC. The encoded protein is CASSRRERGETQYF. The rearrangement uses TRBV28 and TRBJ2-5, with TRBD2 matching over 7 bases. J was trimmed by 4 bases and V by 5 bases; bases with no gene match: 7. The CDR3 extends over 14 amino acids. The V gene's germline CDR1 is MDHEN and CDR2 SYDVKM.

As to this clonotype: A much larger clone sits a single nucleotide away, making a read error possible. The V gene is TRBV5-4, the J gene TRBJ2-7; 8 bases agree with TRBD2. Germline loops: CDR1 SGHNT, CDR2 YYREEE (reference sequence). The CDR3 is made up of 15 amino acids. The CDR3 here is CSSSRSTAGDYEQYF. The CDR3 DNA sequence: TGTTCCAGCAGCCGATCGACAGCGGGAGACTACGAGCAGTACTTC. The full variable domain, its missing parts supplied by reference TRBV5-4 and TRBJ2-7, is ETGVTQSPTHLIKTRGQQVTLRCSSQSGHNTVSWYQQALGQGPQFIFQYYREEENGRGNFPPRFSGLQFPNYSSELNVNALELDDSALYLCSSSRSTAGDYEQYFGPGTRLTVT.

With regard to this clonotype: One end of the junction is discordant with germline, which a read error may explain. V and J are TRBV12-3 or TRBV12-4 and TRBJ2-3, with D tentatively TRBD1 (6 bases). The CDR3 extends over 15 amino acids. The CDR3 loop is CTRSHRARSTDTQYF. CDR3 coding DNA: TGTACCAGGAGTCACAGGGCGCGTAGCACAGATACGCAGTATTTT.

This clonotype was seen a single time. V and J are TRBV11-2 and TRBJ2-5; D gene uncertain. Germline V gene sequence: CDR1 SGHAT, CDR2 FQNNGV. CDR3 length equals 14 residues. V dropped 7 bases and J dropped 5 bases, with 17 bases sitting between them. CDR3 nucleotides: TGTGCCAGCAACCTCGACAAGTCCGGCGAGACCCAGTACTTC. As protein: CASNLDKSGETQYF.

As to this clonotype: Compared with germline, one end of the junction differs, possibly owing to a read error. V and J are TRBV6-2 or TRBV6-3 and TRBJ2-5, with 9 bases fitting TRBD1. CDR1 is MNHEY and CDR2 is SVGEGT in the germline V gene. The CDR3 sequence is 16 residues long. This CDR3 is CASSSRRTGEFGTQYF. The DNA for the CDR3 is TGTGCCAGCAGTTCGAGGCGGACAGGGGAATTCGGGACCCAATACTTC.

The V and J genes are TRBV7-2 and TRBJ2-3; 8 nucleotides agree with TRBD1. J lost 1 base, V lost 5 bases, and 8 bases had no gene match. Germline lookup yields CDR1 SGHTA and CDR2 FQGNSA. This CDR3 spans 16 amino acids. The CDR3 here is CASSLQGDAGTDTQYF. CDR3 DNA: TGTGCCAGCAGCCTACAGGGGGACGCTGGCACAGATACGCAGTATTTT.

In regard to this clonotype: One end of the junction varies from germline; a read error may be responsible. The chain recombines TRBV11-2 with TRBJ2-1, with D possibly being TRBD2 (6 bases). Germline CDR1 reads SGHAT; CDR2 reads FQNNGV. The length of the CDR3 is 15 residues. CDR3 residues: CASRLEGGSIGEWFF. The DNA for the CDR3 is TGTGCCAGCCGCTTAGAGGGAGGAAGTATCGGTGAGTGGTTCTTC.

This CDR3 reads CASSFGQGNFHKQYF. The CDR3 coding sequence is TGTGCCAGCAGCTTCGGACAGGGGAATTTCCACAAGCAGTACTTC. The rearrangement uses TRBV7-9 and TRBJ2-7; TRBD1 agrees at 9 bases. Germline assignment: CDR1 SEHNR and CDR2 FQNEAQ (reference sequence). The CDR3 is made up of 15 amino acids. The ends lost 3 bases at V and 8 bases at J; junction bases unmatched: 11.

About this clonotype: Compared with germline, one end of the junction differs, possibly owing to a read error. The rearrangement uses TRBV6-6 and TRBJ1-4; TRBD1 agrees at 9 bases. This CDR3 has 16 amino acids. Germline CDR1 reads MNHNY; CDR2 reads SVGAGI (reference sequence). CDR3 DNA: TGTGCCAGCGGACAACGGGGTGGGGACAGGGTTGAAAAACTTTTTTTT. Its protein product is CASGQRGGDRVEKLFF.

This clonotype occurred a few times. The chain uses TRBV7-9 and TRBJ2-1; 8 nucleotides match TRBD1. Germline V lookup: CDR1 SEHNR, CDR2 FQNEAQ (reference sequence). Unmatched junction bases numbered 8, after V lost 7 bases and J lost 6 bases. The CDR3 has 14 residues. The CDR3 sequence: CASMVGRGLNEQFF. The DNA of the CDR3 is TGTGCCAGCATGGTCGGCAGGGGGCTCAATGAGCAGTTCTTC.